The 10 T cell receptor beta chains in this list originate from one sample, sequenced in a study of CD8 T cells in ankylosing spondylitis. TCRdb called the 5' RACE reads again in MiXCR, with one record for every CDR3 protein. Of about 360,000 distinct CDR3 sequences in the sample, roughly 20% are singletons; the top ten hold around 13%. Sequences were obtained from blood, either unsorted or a sorted T cell fraction (not recorded which). These receptors all come from a male donor with ankylosing spondylitis or in good health (not recorded which).

V is TRBV20-1 and J is TRBJ2-2; D not certain. V was trimmed by 6 bases and J by 2 bases, leaving 10 bases between them. This CDR3 comprises 13 residues. Germline-derived CDR1 and CDR2 are DFQATT and SNEGSKA (reference sequence). This CDR3 is CSAPTYNTGELFF. CDR3 bases: TGCAGTGCGCCGACATATAACACCGGGGAGCTGTTTTTT.

The V gene is TRBV7-9, the J gene TRBJ2-5; D possibly uses TRBD1 or TRBD2 (5 bases each). Germline lookup yields CDR1 SEHNR and CDR2 FQNEAQ (reference sequence). V dropped 2 bases and J dropped 5 bases, with 12 bases sitting between them. The CDR3 consists of 14 residues. The CDR3: CASSLRWDPETQYF. The CDR3 bases are TGTGCCAGCAGCTTAAGGTGGGACCCGGAGACCCAGTACTTC.

The V gene is TRBV2, the J gene TRBJ1-5, with TRBD1 as a possible D gene (6 bases). Germline V gene sequence: CDR1 SNHLY, CDR2 FYNNEI. V lost 3 bases and J 4 bases, leaving 10 bases between the germline ends. The CDR3 is 14 amino acids. The CDR3 protein is CASSDGQGNQPQHF. The DNA of the CDR3 is TGTGCCAGCAGTGATGGTCAGGGGAATCAGCCCCAGCATTTT.

This clonotype was counted only a few times. The chain combines TRBV20-1 with TRBJ1-1; TRBD1 might be the D (5 bases). Germline values: CDR1 DFQATT, CDR2 SNEGSKA (reference sequence). This CDR3 contains 11 residues. Trimming cost V 5 bases and J 6 bases, with 10 bases left between them. This CDR3 reads CSAPRGAEAFF. DNA of the CDR3: TGCAGTGCTCCGAGGGGCGCTGAAGCTTTCTTT.

The chain joins TRBV6-5 to TRBJ2-1; D is unresolved. The germline V gene encodes CDR1 MNHEY and CDR2 SVGAGI. The CDR3 sequence is 12 residues long. The V and J ends lost 5 bases and 2 bases respectively, with 4 bases between them. CDR3 coding DNA: TGTGCCAGCAGTAAAGCCTACAATGAGCAGTTCTTC. It translates to CASSKAYNEQFF.

The chain is built from TRBV28 and TRBJ2-2; 7 nucleotides align to TRBD1. Germline CDR1 reads MDHEN; CDR2 reads SYDVKM. There are 16 residues in the CDR3. V dropped 3 bases and J dropped 4; count of bases not matched to a gene: 8. Written as DNA, the CDR3 is TGTGCCAGCAGTTTGGGGGACAGTTGGGGCACCGGGGAGCTGTTTTTT. As protein: CASSLGDSWGTGELFF.

The chain is built from TRBV19 and TRBJ2-5; no firm D call. V lost 1 base and J 1 base, leaving 7 bases between the germline ends. CDR1 and CDR2 from the germline V gene are LNHDA and SQIVND (reference sequence). CDR3 length: 14 residues. CDR3 amino acids: CASSIAGGQETQYF. The DNA of the CDR3 is TGTGCCAGTAGTATAGCGGGCGGCCAAGAGACCCAGTACTTC.

V is TRBV6-1 and J is TRBJ2-5; no clear D gene. The CDR3 totals 14 residues. Trimming stripped 6 bases from V and 5 bases from J, with 16 bases between. Per the germline V gene, CDR1 is MNHNS and CDR2 is SASEGT. CDR3 DNA: TGTGCCAGCAGCCAACCTGGCGATTGGGAGACCCAGTACTTC. This encodes CASSQPGDWETQYF.

This clonotype was counted between two and nine times. J is TRBJ2-4 and V is TRBV20-1; 7 bases line up with TRBD1. J was trimmed by 5 bases and V by 2 bases; bases with no gene match: 9. CDR1 DFQATT and CDR2 SNEGSKA come from the germline V gene (reference sequence). The CDR3 consists of 15 residues. The CDR3 loop reads CSARTPGTDQNIQYF. The CDR3 DNA reads TGCAGTGCTAGAACCCCAGGGACAGACCAAAACATTCAGTACTTC.

This clonotype was seen only a few times. The gene calls are TRBV20-1 and TRBJ2-1; TRBD1 agrees at 8 bases. V gave up 1 base and J gave up 5 bases; unmatched junction bases: 7. In germline, CDR1 is DFQATT, CDR2 SNEGSKA (reference sequence). The CDR3 is 15 residues long. The CDR3: CSARGTGWPNNEQFF. The CDR3, as DNA: TGCAGTGCTAGAGGGACAGGGTGGCCTAACAATGAGCAGTTCTTC.